Listed below are T cell receptor beta chains from one sample, sequenced in a study of OX40 agonist ivuxolimab in advanced cancers. The table came from immunoSEQ multiplex PCR; TCRdb's copy has only in-frame clones and leaves some out. The sample lists about 79,000 clones, about four fifths occurring once. Here the sequenced sample was CD4+ or CD8+ T cells sorted from blood, taken in a trial of the OX40 agonist ivuxolimab. Every receptor here comes from an adult with an advanced solid tumor such as melanoma, head and neck, liver or kidney cancer. CDR3s include the opening cysteine and the closing phenylalanine or tryptophan. A D gene is named only where the DNA matches it firmly. The listing skips clone size in some rows; elsewhere it reads once, few, many or a size class.

j_gene: TRBJ2-7
abundance: -
len: 14
v_gene: TRBV18
d_gene: -
CDR3nt: TGTGCCAGCTCACCCCCGGGGGGCCAAGGCGAGCAGTACTTC
CDR3aa: CASSPPGGQGEQYF

j_gene: TRBJ1-5
abundance: -
len: 11
v_gene: TRBV28
d_gene: -
CDR3nt: TGTGCCAGCAGTGGCAATCAGCCCCAGCATTTT
CDR3aa: CASSGNQPQHF

j_gene: TRBJ1-6
abundance: -
len: 14
v_gene: TRBV30
d_gene: -
CDR3nt: TGTGCCTGGAGTATTACTACGACCGGTTCACCCCTCCACTTT
CDR3aa: CAWSITTTGSPLHF

j_gene: TRBJ2-3
abundance: -
len: 13
v_gene: TRBV28
d_gene: -
CDR3nt: TGTGCCAGCAGTTCCCAAGGGGTAGATACGCAGTATTTT
CDR3aa: CASSSQGVDTQYF

j_gene: TRBJ2-3
abundance: few
len: 17
v_gene: TRBV7-2
d_gene: TRBD2
CDR3nt: TGTGCCAGCAGCTTAGCGAGGGCTAGCGGAAGCACAGATACGCAGTATTTT
CDR3aa: CASSLARASGSTDTQYF

j_gene: TRBJ2-3
abundance: -
len: 18
v_gene: TRBV7-9
d_gene: TRBD2
CDR3nt: TGTGCCAGCAGCTTAGCTATGACTAGCGGGAGTGGAGCAGATACGCAGTATTTT
CDR3aa: CASSLAMTSGSGADTQYF

j_gene: TRBJ1-3
abundance: -
len: 18
v_gene: TRBV18
d_gene: TRBD1
CDR3nt: TGTGCCAGCTCCCCGGGACAGGGGGCAATTTTCTCTGGAAACACCATATATTTT
CDR3aa: CASSPGQGAIFSGNTIYF

j_gene: TRBJ2-5
abundance: -
len: 13
v_gene: TRBV19
d_gene: TRBD2
CDR3nt: TGTGCCAGTAGTATAGCGGGAGGAGAGACCCAGTACTTC
CDR3aa: CASSIAGGETQYF

j_gene: TRBJ2-7
abundance: -
len: 18
v_gene: TRBV7-8
d_gene: TRBD2
CDR3nt: TGTGCCAGCAGCTTAGTTAAGTCCCGACTAGCGGGGGAATACGAGCAGTACTTC
CDR3aa: CASSLVKSRLAGEYEQYF

j_gene: TRBJ2-1
abundance: -
len: 13
v_gene: TRBV29-1
d_gene: TRBD1
CDR3nt: TGCAGCGTTGAACTTTTCCAGGGGGACATGCGGTTCTTC
CDR3aa: CSVELFQGDMRFF

j_gene: TRBJ1-5
abundance: once
len: 16
v_gene: TRBV28
d_gene: -
CDR3nt: TGTGCCAGCAGTTTTTCCCTAGACAGTAGCAATCAGCCCCAGCATTTT
CDR3aa: CASSFSLDSSNQPQHF

j_gene: TRBJ1-4
abundance: -
len: 16
v_gene: TRBV28
d_gene: -
CDR3nt: TGTGCCAGCAGTCCCGCGGGGGCGGGTACTAATGAAAAACTGTTTTTT
CDR3aa: CASSPAGAGTNEKLFF

j_gene: TRBJ1-2
abundance: -
len: 13
v_gene: TRBV28
d_gene: -
CDR3nt: TGTGCCAGTACTACGGTCGCTAACTATGGCTACACCTTC
CDR3aa: CASTTVANYGYTF

j_gene: TRBJ2-2
abundance: -
len: 16
v_gene: TRBV9
d_gene: TRBD1
CDR3nt: TGTGCCAGCAGCGTAGGACAGGGGGCTGCTACCGGGGAGCTGTTTTTT
CDR3aa: CASSVGQGAATGELFF

j_gene: TRBJ2-1
abundance: -
len: 16
v_gene: TRBV7-9
d_gene: TRBD2
CDR3nt: TGTGCCAGCAGCTATTTCACCGGGACTAGTAGGAATGAGCAGTTCTTC
CDR3aa: CASSYFTGTSRNEQFF

j_gene: TRBJ2-1
abundance: -
len: 11
v_gene: TRBV2
d_gene: -
CDR3nt: TGTGCCAGCAGTGCAAGGGATGAGCAGTTCTTC
CDR3aa: CASSARDEQFF

j_gene: TRBJ1-1
abundance: -
len: 13
v_gene: TRBV11-2
d_gene: -
CDR3nt: TGTGCCAGCAGCTTTACAGGGAGGACTGAAGCTTTCTTT
CDR3aa: CASSFTGRTEAFF

j_gene: TRBJ2-6
abundance: -
len: 19
v_gene: TRBV19
d_gene: -
CDR3nt: TGTGCCAGTAGTACAGGTAAACAGGGCACTCGTACTGGGGCCAACGTCCTGACTTTC
CDR3aa: CASSTGKQGTRTGANVLTF

j_gene: TRBJ1-6
abundance: -
len: 13
v_gene: TRBV5-1
d_gene: -
CDR3nt: TGCGCCAGCAGCTACGGAGGCGCACCGCCCCTCCACTTT
CDR3aa: CASSYGGAPPLHF

j_gene: TRBJ2-2
abundance: -
len: 15
v_gene: TRBV4-2
d_gene: -
CDR3nt: TGTGCCAGCAGCCACGAGCGGACGAACACCGGGGAGCTGTTTTTT
CDR3aa: CASSHERTNTGELFF

j_gene: TRBJ2-1
abundance: few
len: 11
v_gene: TRBV20-1
d_gene: -
CDR3nt: TGCAGTGCTAGGATCTACAATGAGCAGTTCTTC
CDR3aa: CSARIYNEQFF

j_gene: TRBJ1-5
abundance: -
len: 13
v_gene: TRBV28
d_gene: -
CDR3nt: TGTGCCAGCAGCCCGGGGGGCAATCAGCCCCAGCATTTT
CDR3aa: CASSPGGNQPQHF

j_gene: TRBJ2-3
abundance: -
len: 14
v_gene: TRBV4-1
d_gene: -
CDR3nt: TGCGCCAGCAGCCAAGATGGTAGCACAGATACGCAGTATTTT
CDR3aa: CASSQDGSTDTQYF

j_gene: TRBJ1-2
abundance: few
len: 19
v_gene: TRBV18
d_gene: -
CDR3nt: TGTGCCAGCTCACCACCGTCCTTGGAGCAGCTTGACTGGCTCGATGGCTACACCTTC
CDR3aa: CASSPPSLEQLDWLDGYTF